Sequencing of this T cell receptor (beta chain) was carried out in a study of blood T cell repertoires in COVID-19. Whole-study context: The United States, Italy and Spain supplied acute and convalescent COVID-19 samples.

The assay was immunoSEQ multiplex PCR, and TCRdb's table has in-frame clones only and misses some. The sample has approximately 160,000 clones; about 92% are singletons. The Seattle patients, enrolled during active infection, were followed longitudinally. Material: peripheral blood. The clonotype originates from an older woman with COVID-19, enrolled during active disease.

This chain's CDR3 is CASSQDGLAGSTDTQYF. The DNA for the CDR3 is TGCGCCAGCAGCCAAGATGGTCTAGCGGGAAGCACAGATACGCAGTATTTT. The gene calls are TRBV4-3 and TRBJ2-3; 9 positions agree with TRBD2. The CDR3 is 17 residues long. After removal of 0 bases from V and 0 bases from J, the junction contained 4 bases not matched to a gene. Germline-derived CDR1 and CDR2 are LGHNA and YSLEER.